The clone carrying this T cell receptor beta chain was found once. Sequenced by immunoSEQ multiplex PCR; TCRdb stores in-frame clones only, minus some. The data show roughly 50,000 clones, approximately 90% seen once. This entry belongs to a study of blood T cell repertoires in COVID-19. On the study more broadly: The origin of the acute and convalescent COVID-19 samples was the United States, Italy and Spain.

CDR3 length: 14 residues. V was pared by 4 bases and J by 7 bases, with 6 bases of the junction left unmatched. From germline, CDR1 is SGHTA and CDR2 FQGTGA. Sequenced material: peripheral blood. The chain is built from TRBV7-3 and TRBJ2-1, with TRBD1 identical over 8 bases. This TCR derives from a woman aged 55-69 years with active COVID-19. CDR3 DNA: TGTGCCAGCAGCTATACAGGGGGTGGAAATGAGCAGTTCTTC. Amino acid sequence: CASSYTGGGNEQFF. Looking up the rest from reference TRBV7-3 and TRBJ2-1 gives the full variable domain: GAGVSQTPSNKVTEKGKYVELRCDPISGHTALYWYRQSLGQGPEFLIYFQGTGAADDSGLPNDRFFAVRPEGSVSTLKIQRTERGDSAVYLCASSYTGGGNEQFFGPGTRLTVL.